There are a few counts of the clone carrying this TCR beta chain. As yet, its antigen is unknown. This sequence may be a read error, since a much larger clone differs from it by one base. The data derive from a study of tumor-infiltrating lymphocytes in glioblastoma multiforme. Multiple V-beta primers and a C-beta primer amplified TCRB from RNA. TCRB-specific cDNA synthesis used 0.5 to 0.65 ug of total RNA. These TCRB libraries lack any described unique molecular identifiers. TCRdb used MiXCR to reprocess the multiplex PCR reads, holding one entry per CDR3 protein. Here the sample spans roughly 13,000 distinct CDR3 sequences, around 60% being singletons. Study-level results: Functional subtype sorting of these T cells was not performed.

Germline loops: CDR1 SGHVS, CDR2 FQNEAQ. This CDR3 spans 13 amino acids. The source material was brain tumor tissue. The clonotype was recovered from a male donor with glioblastoma. J is TRBJ2-3 and V is TRBV7-8; no clear D gene. The CDR3 here is CDSSFGSTDTQYF. As DNA, the CDR3 is TGTGACAGCAGCTTTGGGAGCACAGATACGCAGTATTTT.